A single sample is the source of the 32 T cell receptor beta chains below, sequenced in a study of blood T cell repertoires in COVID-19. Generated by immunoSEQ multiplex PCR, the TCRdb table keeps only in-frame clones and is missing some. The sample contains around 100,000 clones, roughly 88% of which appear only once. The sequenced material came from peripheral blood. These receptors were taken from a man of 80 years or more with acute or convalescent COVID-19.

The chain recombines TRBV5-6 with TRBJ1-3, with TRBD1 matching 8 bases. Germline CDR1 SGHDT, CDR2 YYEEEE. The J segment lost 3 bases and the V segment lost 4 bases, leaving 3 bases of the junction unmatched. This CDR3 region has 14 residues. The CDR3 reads CASSPQGGGNTIYF. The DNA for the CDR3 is TGTGCCAGCAGCCCACAGGGGGGTGGAAACACCATATATTTT.

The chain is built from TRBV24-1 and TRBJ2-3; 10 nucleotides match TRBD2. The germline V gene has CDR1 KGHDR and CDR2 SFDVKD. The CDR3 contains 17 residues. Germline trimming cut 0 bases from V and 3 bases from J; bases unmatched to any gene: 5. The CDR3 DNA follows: TGTGCCACCAGTGATTTGCCGAGGACTAGCGGTACAGATACGCAGTATTTT. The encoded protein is CATSDLPRTSGTDTQYF.

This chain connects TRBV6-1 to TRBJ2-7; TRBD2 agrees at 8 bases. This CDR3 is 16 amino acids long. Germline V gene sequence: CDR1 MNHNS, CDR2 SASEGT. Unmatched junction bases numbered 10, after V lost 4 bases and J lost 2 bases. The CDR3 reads CASSGVIGRATYEQYF. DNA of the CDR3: TGTGCCAGCAGTGGGGTTATCGGGAGGGCAACCTACGAGCAGTACTTC.

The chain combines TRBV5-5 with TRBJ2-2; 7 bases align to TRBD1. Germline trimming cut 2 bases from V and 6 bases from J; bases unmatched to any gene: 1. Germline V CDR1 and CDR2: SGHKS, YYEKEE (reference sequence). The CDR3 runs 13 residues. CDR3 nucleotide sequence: TGTGCCAGCAGCTTAGGGACAGCCGGGGAGCTGTTTTTT. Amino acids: CASSLGTAGELFF.

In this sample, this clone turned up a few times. This CDR3 reads CASSRITSVTYNEQFF. For the CDR3, the DNA is TGTGCCAGCAGCCGAATAACTAGCGTTACCTACAATGAGCAGTTCTTC. The chain uses TRBV14 and TRBJ2-1, with TRBD2 matching over 7 bases. Germline assignment: CDR1 SGHDN and CDR2 FVKESK. The ends lost 4 bases at V and 2 bases at J; junction bases unmatched: 8. The CDR3 is 16 amino acids.

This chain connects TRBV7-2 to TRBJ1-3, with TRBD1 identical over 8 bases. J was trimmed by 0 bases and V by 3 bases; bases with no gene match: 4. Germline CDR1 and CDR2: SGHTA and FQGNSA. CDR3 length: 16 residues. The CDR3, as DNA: TGTGCCAGCAGCTTCTCAGGGGGCCTCTCTGGAAACACCATATATTTT. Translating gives CASSFSGGLSGNTIYF.

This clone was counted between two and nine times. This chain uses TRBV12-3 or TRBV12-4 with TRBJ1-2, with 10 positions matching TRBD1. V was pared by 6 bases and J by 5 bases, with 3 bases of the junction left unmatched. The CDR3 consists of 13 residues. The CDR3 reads CASRGQGIYGYTF. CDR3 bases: TGTGCCAGCAGGGGACAGGGGATATATGGCTACACCTTC.

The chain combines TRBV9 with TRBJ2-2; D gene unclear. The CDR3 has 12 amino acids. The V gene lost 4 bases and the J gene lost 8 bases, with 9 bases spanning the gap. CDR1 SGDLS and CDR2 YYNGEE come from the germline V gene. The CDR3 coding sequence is TGTGCCAGCAGCCCCGCCGAGGGGGAGCTGTTTTTT. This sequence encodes CASSPAEGELFF.

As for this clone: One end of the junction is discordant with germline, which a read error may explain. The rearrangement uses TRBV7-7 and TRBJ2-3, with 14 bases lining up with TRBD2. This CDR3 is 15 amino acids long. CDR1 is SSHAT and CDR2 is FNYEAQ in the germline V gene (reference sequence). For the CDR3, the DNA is TGTGCTAGCAGCCCGACTAGCGGGAGGGTGGATACGCAGTATTTT. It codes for CASSPTSGRVDTQYF.

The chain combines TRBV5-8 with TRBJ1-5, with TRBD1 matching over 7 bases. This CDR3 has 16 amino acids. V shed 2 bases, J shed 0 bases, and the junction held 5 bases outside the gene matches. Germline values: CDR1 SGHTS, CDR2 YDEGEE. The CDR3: CASSFVGTVSNQPQHF. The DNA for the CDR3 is TGTGCCAGCAGCTTCGTCGGGACAGTTAGCAATCAGCCCCAGCATTTT.

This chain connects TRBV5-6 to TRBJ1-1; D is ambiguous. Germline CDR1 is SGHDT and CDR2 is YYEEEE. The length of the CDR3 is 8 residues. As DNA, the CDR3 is TGTCGCGACACTGAAGCTTTCTTT. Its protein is CRDTEAFF. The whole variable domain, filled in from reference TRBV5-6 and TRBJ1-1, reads DAGVTQSPTHLIKTRGQQVTLRCSPKSGHDTVSWYQQALGQGPQFIFQYYEEEERQRGNFPDRFSGHQFPNYSSELNVNALLLGDSALYLCRDTEAFFGQGTRLTVV.

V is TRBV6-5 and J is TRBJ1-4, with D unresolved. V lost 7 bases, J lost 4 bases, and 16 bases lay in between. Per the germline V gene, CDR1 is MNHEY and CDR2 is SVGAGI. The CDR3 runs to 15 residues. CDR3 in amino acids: CASISGTADNEKLFF. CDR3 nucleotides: TGTGCCAGCATCTCAGGAACAGCAGATAATGAAAAACTGTTTTTT.

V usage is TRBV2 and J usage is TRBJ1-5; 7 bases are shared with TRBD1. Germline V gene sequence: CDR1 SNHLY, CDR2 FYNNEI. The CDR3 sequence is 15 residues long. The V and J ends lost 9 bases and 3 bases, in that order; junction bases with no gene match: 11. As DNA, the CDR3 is TGTGCCAGTAACACCGGGACAGCTTACAATCAGCCCCAGCATTTT. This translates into CASNTGTAYNQPQHF.

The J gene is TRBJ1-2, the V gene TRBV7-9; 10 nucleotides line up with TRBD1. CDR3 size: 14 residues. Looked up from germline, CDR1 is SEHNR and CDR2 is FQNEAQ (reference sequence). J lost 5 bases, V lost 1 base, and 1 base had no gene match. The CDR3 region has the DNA TGTGCCAGCAGCTTAGGACAGGGGGCGTATGGCTACACCTTC. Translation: CASSLGQGAYGYTF.

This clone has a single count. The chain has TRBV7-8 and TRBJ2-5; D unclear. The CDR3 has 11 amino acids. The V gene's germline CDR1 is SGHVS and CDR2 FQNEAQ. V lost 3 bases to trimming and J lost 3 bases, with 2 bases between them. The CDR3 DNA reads TGTGCCAGCAGCTTTAAAGAGACCCAGTACTTC. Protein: CASSFKETQYF.

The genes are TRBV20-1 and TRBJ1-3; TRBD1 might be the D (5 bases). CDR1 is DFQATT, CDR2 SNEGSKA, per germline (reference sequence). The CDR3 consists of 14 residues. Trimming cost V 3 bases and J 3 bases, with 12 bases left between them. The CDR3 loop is CSASSFQGGNTIYF. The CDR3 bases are TGCAGTGCTAGTTCATTCCAGGGTGGAAACACCATATATTTT.

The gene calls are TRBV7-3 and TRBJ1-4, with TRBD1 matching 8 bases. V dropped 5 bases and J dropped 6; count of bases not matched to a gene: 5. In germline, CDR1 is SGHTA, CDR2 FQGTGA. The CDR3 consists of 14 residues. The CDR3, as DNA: TGTGCCAGCAGCGCGACAGGGGCAGATGAAAAACTGTTTTTT. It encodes CASSATGADEKLFF.

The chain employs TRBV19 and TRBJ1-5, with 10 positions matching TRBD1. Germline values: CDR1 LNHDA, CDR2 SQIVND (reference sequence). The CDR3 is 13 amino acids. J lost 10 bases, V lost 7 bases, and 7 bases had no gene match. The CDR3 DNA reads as TGTGCCAGTACCCCTGGACAGGGGGGACCCCAGCATTTT. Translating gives CASTPGQGGPQHF.

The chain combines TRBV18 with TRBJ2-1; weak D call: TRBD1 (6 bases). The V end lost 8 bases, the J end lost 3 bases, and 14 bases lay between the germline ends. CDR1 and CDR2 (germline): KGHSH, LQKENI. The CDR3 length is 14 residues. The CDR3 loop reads CASIQGGYYNEQFF. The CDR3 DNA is TGTGCCAGCATTCAAGGGGGTTACTACAATGAGCAGTTCTTC.

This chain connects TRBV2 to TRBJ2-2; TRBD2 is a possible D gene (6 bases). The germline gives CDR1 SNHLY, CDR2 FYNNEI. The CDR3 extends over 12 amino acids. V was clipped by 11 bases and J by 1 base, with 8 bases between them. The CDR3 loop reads CAAGGNTGELFF. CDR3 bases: TGTGCCGCCGGGGGGAACACCGGGGAGCTGTTTTTT.

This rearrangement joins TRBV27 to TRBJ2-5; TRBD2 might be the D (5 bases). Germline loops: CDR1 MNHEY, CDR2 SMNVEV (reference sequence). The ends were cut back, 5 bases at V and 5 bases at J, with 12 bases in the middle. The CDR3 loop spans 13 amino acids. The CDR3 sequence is CASSIRWEETQYF. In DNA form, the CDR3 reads TGTGCCAGCAGTATCCGATGGGAGGAGACCCAGTACTTC.

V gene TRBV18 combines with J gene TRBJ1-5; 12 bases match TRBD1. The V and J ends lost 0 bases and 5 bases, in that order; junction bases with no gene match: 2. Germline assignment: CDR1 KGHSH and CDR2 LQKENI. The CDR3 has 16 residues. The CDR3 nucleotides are TGTGCCAGCTCACCACCCGGGACAGGGGGCGATCAGCCCCAGCATTTT. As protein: CASSPPGTGGDQPQHF.

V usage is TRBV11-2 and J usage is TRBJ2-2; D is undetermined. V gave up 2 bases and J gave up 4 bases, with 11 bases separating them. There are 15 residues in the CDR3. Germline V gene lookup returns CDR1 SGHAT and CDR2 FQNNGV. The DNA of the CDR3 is TGTGCCAGCAGCTTACAGGCTTATGGCACCGGGGAGCTGTTTTTT. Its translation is CASSLQAYGTGELFF.

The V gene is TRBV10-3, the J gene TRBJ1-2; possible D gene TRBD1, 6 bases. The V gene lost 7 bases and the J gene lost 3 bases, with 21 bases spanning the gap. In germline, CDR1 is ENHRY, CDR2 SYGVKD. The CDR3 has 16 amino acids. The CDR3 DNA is TGTGCCATCAAAGGGGGGGCCTACTATGGGGACTATGGCTACACCTTC. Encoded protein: CAIKGGAYYGDYGYTF.

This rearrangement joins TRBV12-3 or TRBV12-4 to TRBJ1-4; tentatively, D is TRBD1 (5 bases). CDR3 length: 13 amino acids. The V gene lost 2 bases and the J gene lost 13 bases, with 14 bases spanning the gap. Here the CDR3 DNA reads TGTGCCAGCAGTTTAACAGGCCTGGTTCCACTGTTTTTT. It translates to CASSLTGLVPLFF.

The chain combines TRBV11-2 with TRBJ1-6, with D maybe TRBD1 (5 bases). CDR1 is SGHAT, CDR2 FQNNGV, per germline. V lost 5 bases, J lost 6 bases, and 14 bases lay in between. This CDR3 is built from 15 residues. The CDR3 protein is CASSKPRGGNSPLHF. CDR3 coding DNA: TGTGCCAGCAGCAAACCGCGGGGGGGTAATTCACCCCTCCACTTT. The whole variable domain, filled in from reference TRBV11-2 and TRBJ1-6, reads EAGVAQSPRYKIIEKRQSVAFWCNPISGHATLYWYQQILGQGPKLLIQFQNNGVVDDSQLPKDRFSAERLKGVDSTLKIQPAKLEDSAVYLCASSKPRGGNSPLHFGNGTRLTVT.

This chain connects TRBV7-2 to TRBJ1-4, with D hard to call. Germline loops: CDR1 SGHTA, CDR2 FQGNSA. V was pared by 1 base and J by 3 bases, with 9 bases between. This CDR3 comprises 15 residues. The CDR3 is CASSLVGRANEKLFF. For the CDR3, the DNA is TGTGCCAGCAGCTTAGTTGGGAGGGCTAATGAAAAACTGTTTTTT.

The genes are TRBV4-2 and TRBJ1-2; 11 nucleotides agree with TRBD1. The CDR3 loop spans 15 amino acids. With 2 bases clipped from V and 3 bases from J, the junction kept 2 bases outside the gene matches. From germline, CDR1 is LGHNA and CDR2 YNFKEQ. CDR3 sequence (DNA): TGTGCCAGCAGCCAACGGACAGGGGGCGACTATGGCTACACCTTC. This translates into CASSQRTGGDYGYTF.

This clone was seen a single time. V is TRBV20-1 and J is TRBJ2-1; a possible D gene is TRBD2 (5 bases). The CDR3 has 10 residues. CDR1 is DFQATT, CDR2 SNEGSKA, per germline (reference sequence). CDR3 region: CSPDFNEQFF. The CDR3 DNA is TGCAGCCCGGACTTCAATGAGCAGTTCTTC.

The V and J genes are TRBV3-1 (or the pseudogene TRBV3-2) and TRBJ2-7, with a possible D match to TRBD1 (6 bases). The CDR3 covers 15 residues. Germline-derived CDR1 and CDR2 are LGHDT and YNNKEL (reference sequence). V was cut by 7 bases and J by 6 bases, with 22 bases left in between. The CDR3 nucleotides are TGTGCCAGCAAACCTATGGGGGCGACAGTGGGCGAGCAGTACTTC. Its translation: CASKPMGATVGEQYF.

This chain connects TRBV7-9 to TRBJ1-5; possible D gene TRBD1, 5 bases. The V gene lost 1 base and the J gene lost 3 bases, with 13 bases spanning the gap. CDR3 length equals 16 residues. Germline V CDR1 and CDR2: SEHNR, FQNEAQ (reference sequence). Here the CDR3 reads CASSLGMGRDNQPQHF. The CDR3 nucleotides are TGTGCCAGCAGCTTAGGTATGGGCAGGGACAATCAGCCCCAGCATTTT. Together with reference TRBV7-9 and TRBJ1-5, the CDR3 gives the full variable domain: DTGVSQNPRHKITKRGQNVTFRCDPISEHNRLYWYRQTLGQGPEFLTYFQNEAQLEKSRLLSDRFSAERPKGSFSTLEIQRTEQGDSAMYLCASSLGMGRDNQPQHFGDGTRLSIL.

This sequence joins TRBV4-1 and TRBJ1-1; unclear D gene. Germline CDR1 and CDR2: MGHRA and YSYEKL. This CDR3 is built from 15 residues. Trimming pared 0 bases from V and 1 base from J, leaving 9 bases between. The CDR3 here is CASSQEGGPNTEAFF. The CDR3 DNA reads TGCGCCAGCAGCCAAGAAGGAGGCCCGAACACTGAAGCTTTCTTT.